The clone carrying this T cell receptor beta chain was recorded many times. Its antigen is not identified. This entry is derived from a study of T cells after posttransplantation cyclophosphamide. General study points: Donor-recipient repertoire similarity was low at 1-2 months, rising over year one. After PTCy, TRB diversity resembled that of CNI/methotrexate controls. Tissue-infiltrating T cells from skin or gut overlapped little with blood T cells.

Method: immunoSEQ multiplex PCR; TCRdb's copy keeps in-frame clones and lacks some. The repertoire consists of approximately 27,000 clones, none detected only once. The related graft donor's blood sample was taken on the day of bone marrow donation. This CDR3 is 14 amino acids long. The germline V gene encodes CDR1 MDHEN and CDR2 SYDVKM. V lost 6 bases and J lost 12, with 24 bases in between. Material: PBMCs. The sequence came from a man between 45 and 60 years old in good health, CMV-negative, and a related stem cell transplant donor. V and J are TRBV28 and TRBJ2-7, with a possible D match to TRBD2 (5 bases). The CDR3 sequence: CASRPTGVSYEGYF. The CDR3 coding sequence is TGTGCCAGCAGACCTACCGGGGTCTCCTACGAGGGGTACTTC.